This T cell receptor beta chain appears in the sequencing data of a study of blood T cell dynamics during melanoma immunotherapy. In the study overall: Metastatic melanoma patients received first-line pembrolizumab or nivolumab plus ipilimumab. Whole-study findings and limits: The study could not tell melanoma-specific clones from general immune activation.

A fixed DNA input of about 0.35 ug was used per bulk PBMC sample. The protocol was immunoSEQ multiplex PCR, while the TCRdb copy is restricted to in-frame clones and leaves out a portion. This table has under 20,000 clones, roughly nine tenths appearing once. From germline, CDR1 is MNHEY and CDR2 SMNVEV (reference sequence). V was pared by 6 bases and J by 8 bases, with 25 bases between. The CDR3 is 16 amino acids. Notes on this clone: Its target is not known.

The time point denotes: week 3, after first cycle of checkpoint inhibitor. Apart from a couple of fast progressors, RECIST 1.1 response was judged 12 weeks post-infusion. Sequencing used blood, obtained from a patient treated with checkpoint blockade. The source of this sequence is a human donor with melanoma. The rearrangement links TRBV27 to TRBJ1-2, with D perhaps matching TRBD1 (5 bases). The CDR3 sequence: CASRAGEGPKGRGYTF. In nucleotides, the CDR3 is TGTGCCAGCAGGGCGGGGGAAGGCCCAAAAGGTCGCGGCTACACCTTC.